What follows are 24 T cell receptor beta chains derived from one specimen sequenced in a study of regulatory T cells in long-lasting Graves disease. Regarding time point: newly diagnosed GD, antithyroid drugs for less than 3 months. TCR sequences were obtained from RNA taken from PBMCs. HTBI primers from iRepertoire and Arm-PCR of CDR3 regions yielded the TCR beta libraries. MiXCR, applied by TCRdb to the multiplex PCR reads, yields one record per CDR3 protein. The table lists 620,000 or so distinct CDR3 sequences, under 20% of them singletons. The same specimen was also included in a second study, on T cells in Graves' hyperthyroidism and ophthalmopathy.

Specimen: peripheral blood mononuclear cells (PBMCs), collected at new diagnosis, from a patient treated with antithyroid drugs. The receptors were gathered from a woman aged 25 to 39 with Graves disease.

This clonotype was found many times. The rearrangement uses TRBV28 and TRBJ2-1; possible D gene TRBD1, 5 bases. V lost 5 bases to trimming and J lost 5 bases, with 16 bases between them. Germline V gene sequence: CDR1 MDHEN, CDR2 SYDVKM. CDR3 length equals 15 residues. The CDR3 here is CASSQRTFANNEQFF. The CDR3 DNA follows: TGTGCCAGCAGTCAACGGACATTCGCGAACAATGAGCAGTTCTTC.

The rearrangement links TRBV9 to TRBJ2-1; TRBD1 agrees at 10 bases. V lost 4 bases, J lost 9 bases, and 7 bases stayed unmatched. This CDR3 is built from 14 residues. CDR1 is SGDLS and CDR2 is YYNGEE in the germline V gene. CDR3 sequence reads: CASSPRDRGGEQFF. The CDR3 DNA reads TGTGCCAGCAGCCCCCGGGACAGGGGAGGTGAGCAGTTCTTC.

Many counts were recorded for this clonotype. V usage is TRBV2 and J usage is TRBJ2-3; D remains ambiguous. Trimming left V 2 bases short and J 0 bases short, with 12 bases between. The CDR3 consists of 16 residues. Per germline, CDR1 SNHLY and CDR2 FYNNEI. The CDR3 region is CASSETRTGSTDTQYF. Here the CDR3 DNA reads TGTGCCAGCAGTGAAACCCGGACCGGAAGCACAGATACGCAGTATTTT.

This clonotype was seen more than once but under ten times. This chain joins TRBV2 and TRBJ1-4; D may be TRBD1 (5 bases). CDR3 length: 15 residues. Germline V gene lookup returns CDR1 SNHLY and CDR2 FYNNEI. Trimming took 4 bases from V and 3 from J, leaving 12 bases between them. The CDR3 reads CASSVLGRANEKLFF. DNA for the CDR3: TGTGCCAGCAGTGTCTTGGGGCGGGCTAATGAAAAACTGTTTTTT.

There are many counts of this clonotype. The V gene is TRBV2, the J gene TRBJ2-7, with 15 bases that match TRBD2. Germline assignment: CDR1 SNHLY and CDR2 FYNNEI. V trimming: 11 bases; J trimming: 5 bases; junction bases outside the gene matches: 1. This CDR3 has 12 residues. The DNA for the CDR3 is TGTGCCGGACTAGCGGGAGGGGACGAGCAGTACTTC. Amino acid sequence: CAGLAGGDEQYF.

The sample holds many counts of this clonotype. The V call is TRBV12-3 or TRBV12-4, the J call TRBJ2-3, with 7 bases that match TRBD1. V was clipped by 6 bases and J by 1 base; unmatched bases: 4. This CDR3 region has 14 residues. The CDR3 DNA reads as TGTGCCAGCAGCCGACAGGGCCGCACAGATACGCAGTATTTT. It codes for CASSRQGRTDTQYF.

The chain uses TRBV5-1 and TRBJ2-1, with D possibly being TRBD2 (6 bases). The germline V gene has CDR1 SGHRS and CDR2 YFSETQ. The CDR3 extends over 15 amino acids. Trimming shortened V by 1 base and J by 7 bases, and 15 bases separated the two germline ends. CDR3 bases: TGCGCCAGCAGCTTGTCTCCGGGAGTGAGGAATGAGCAGTTCTTC. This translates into CASSLSPGVRNEQFF.

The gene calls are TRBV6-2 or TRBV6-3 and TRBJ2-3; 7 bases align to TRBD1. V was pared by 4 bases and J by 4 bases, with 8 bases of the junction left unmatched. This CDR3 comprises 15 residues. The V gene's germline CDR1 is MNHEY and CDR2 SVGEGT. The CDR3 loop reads CASSSLTGSADTQYF. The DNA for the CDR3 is TGTGCCAGCAGTTCCTTGACAGGGAGCGCAGATACGCAGTATTTT.

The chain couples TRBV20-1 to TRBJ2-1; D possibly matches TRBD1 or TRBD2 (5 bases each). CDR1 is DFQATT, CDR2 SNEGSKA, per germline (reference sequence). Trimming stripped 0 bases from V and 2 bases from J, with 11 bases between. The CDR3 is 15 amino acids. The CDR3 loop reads CSAREGEIPYNEQFF. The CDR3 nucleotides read TGCAGTGCTAGAGAGGGGGAGATTCCCTACAATGAGCAGTTCTTC.

CDR3 bases: TGTGCCAGCAGTTTAGGGGTCCCGGGGCTCGCCTCCTACGAGCAGTACTTC. This translates into CASSLGVPGLASYEQYF. V usage is TRBV27 and J usage is TRBJ2-7; D may correspond to TRBD1 or TRBD2 (5 bases each). The V gene's germline CDR1 is MNHEY and CDR2 SMNVEV (reference sequence). The CDR3 runs 17 residues. V lost 2 bases and J lost 0, with 17 bases in between.

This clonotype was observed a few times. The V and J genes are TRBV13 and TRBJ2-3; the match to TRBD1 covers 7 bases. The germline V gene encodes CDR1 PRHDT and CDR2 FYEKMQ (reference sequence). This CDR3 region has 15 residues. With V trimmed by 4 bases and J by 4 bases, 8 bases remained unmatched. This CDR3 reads CASSSPTDRADTQYF. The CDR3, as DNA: TGTGCCAGCAGCTCCCCCACCGACAGGGCAGATACGCAGTATTTT.

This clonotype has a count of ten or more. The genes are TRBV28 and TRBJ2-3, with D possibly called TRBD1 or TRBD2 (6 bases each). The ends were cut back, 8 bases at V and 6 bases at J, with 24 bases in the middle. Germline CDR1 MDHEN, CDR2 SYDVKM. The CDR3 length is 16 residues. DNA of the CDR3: TGTGCCAGCCTTCGCCAGGGGACTCCACATGTGGATACGCAGTATTTT. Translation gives CASLRQGTPHVDTQYF. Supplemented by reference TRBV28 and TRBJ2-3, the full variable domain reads DVKVTQSSRYLVKRTGEKVFLECVQDMDHENMFWYRQDPGLGLRLIYFSYDVKMKEKGDIPEGYSVSREKKERFSLILESASTNQTSMYLCASLRQGTPHVDTQYFGPGTRLTVL.

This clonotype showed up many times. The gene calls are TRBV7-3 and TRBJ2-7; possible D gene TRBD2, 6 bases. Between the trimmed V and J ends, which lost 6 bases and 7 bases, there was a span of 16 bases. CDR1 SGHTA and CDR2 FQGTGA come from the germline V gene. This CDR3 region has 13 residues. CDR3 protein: CASSLRRGDEQYF. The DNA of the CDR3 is TGTGCCAGCAGTTTGAGGAGGGGCGATGAGCAGTACTTC.

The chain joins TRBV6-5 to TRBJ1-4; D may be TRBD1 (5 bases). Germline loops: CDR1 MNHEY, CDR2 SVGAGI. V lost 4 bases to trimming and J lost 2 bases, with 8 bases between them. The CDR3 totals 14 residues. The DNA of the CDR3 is TGTGCCAGCAGTTTTGACAGCACTAATGAAAAACTGTTTTTT. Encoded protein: CASSFDSTNEKLFF.

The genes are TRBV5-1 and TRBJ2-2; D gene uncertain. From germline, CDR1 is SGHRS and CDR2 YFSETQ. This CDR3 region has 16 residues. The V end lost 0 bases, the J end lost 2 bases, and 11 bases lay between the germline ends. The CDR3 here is CASSLAPGGNTGELFF. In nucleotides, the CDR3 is TGCGCCAGCAGCTTGGCCCCGGGCGGAAACACCGGGGAGCTGTTTTTT.

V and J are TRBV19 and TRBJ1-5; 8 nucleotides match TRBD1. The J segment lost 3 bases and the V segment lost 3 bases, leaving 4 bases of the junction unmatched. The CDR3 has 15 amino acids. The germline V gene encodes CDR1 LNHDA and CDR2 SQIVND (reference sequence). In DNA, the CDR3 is TGTGCCAGTAGTATTGACAGGGGATTCAATCAGCCCCAGCATTTT. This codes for CASSIDRGFNQPQHF.

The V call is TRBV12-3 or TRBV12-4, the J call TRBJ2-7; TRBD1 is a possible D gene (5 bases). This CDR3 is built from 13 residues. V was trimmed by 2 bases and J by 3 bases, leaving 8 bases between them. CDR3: CASSLRTNYEQYF. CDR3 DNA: TGTGCCAGCAGTTTAAGGACAAACTACGAGCAGTACTTC.

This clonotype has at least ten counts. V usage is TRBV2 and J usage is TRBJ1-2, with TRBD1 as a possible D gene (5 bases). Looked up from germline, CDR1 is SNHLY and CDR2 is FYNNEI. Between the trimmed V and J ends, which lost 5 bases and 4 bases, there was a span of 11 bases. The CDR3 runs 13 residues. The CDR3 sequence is CASSKTGGYGYTF. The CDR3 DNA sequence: TGTGCCAGCAGTAAAACAGGCGGCTATGGCTACACCTTC.

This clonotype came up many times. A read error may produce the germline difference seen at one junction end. The CDR3 DNA reads TGTGCCAGCAGTTTTCAGGGTACGACGGGAGTATTCTTT. Translating it yields CASSFQGTTGVFF. The gene calls are TRBV28 and TRBJ2-3, with a possible D match to TRBD2 (6 bases). CDR3 length: 13 residues. From germline, CDR1 is MDHEN and CDR2 SYDVKM.

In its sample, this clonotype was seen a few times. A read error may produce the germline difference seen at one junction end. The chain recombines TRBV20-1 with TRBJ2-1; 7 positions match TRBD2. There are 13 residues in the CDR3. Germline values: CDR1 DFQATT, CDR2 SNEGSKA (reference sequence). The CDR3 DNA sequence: TGCAGTGCAAGAGGAGCGGGATGGAATGAGCAGTTCTTC. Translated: CSARGAGWNEQFF.

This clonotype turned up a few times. CDR3 bases: TGCAGTGCTAGCAACAGGGGGGGTACCGGGGAGCTGTTTTTT. Translated: CSASNRGGTGELFF. This chain uses TRBV20-1 with TRBJ2-2; weak D call: TRBD1 (8 bases). The CDR3 extends over 14 amino acids. Germline values: CDR1 DFQATT, CDR2 SNEGSKA (reference sequence). The ends were cut back, 3 bases at V and 5 bases at J, with 13 bases in the middle.

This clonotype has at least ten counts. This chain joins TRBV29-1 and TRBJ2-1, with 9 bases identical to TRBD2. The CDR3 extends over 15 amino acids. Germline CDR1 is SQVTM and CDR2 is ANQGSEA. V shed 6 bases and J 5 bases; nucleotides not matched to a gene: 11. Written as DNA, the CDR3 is TGCAGCGTAGCACGGAGGACTAGCGCCGACAATGAGCAGTTCTTC. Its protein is CSVARRTSADNEQFF.

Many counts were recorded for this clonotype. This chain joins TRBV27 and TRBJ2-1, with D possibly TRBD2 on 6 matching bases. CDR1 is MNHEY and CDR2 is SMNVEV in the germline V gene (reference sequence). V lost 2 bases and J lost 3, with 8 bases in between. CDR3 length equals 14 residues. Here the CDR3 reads CASSLGLNYNEQFF. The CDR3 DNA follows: TGTGCCAGCAGTTTAGGACTAAACTACAATGAGCAGTTCTTC.

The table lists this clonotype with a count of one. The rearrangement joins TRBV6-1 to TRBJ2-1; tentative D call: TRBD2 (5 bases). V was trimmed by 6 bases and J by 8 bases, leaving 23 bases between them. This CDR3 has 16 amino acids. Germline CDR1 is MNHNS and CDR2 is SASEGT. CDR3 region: CASSGVGLGSGDEQFF. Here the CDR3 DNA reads TGTGCCAGCAGCGGGGTTGGTTTGGGGAGCGGCGATGAGCAGTTCTTC.